This T cell receptor (beta chain) came from a study of T cells in Graves' hyperthyroidism and ophthalmopathy. Amplified TCR beta CDR3 regions came from RNA transcripts. TCR CDR3 underwent first-round RT-PCR with the HTBI primer set. TCRdb processed the multiplex PCR reads anew with MiXCR; each CDR3 protein has one entry. Of around 300,000 distinct CDR3 sequences in the sample, around 20% are singletons; the top ten hold approximately 35%. This clonotype was found many times. CDR1 DFQATT and CDR2 SNEGSKA come from the germline V gene (reference sequence). The trim removed 1 base at V and 4 bases at J, leaving 8 bases unmatched. CDR3 length equals 15 residues. This sample holds PBMCs from less than 11 ml fresh peripheral blood.

The receptor's source is a man aged 45-65 years with Graves' ophthalmopathy. This chain connects TRBV20-1 to TRBJ2-7; 9 bases agree with TRBD2. The specimen was blood. CDR3 in DNA: TGCAGTGCTAGAGCCACGACTAGCGGAAATTACGAGCAGTACTTC. Its translation: CSARATTSGNYEQYF.